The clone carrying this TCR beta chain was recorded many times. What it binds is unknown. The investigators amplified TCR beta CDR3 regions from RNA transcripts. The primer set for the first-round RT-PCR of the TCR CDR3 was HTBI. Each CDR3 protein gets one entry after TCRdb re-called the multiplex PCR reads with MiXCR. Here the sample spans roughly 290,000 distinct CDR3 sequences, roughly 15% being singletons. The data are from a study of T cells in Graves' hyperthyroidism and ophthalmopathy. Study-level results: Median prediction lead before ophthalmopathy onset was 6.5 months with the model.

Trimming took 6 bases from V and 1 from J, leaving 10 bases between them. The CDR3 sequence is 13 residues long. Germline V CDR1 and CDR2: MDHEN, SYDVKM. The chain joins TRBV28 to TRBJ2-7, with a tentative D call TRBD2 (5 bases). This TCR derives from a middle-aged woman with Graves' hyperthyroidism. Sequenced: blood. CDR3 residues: CASRDSRSYEQYF. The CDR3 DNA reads TGTGCCAGCAGGGACTCCCGATCCTACGAGCAGTACTTC.